The rows below give T cell receptor beta chains drawn from one sample of a study of blood T cells in healthy people across ages. TCRdb re-derived calls from the 5' RACE reads in MiXCR, one entry per CDR3 protein. The sample yields 380,000 or so distinct CDR3 sequences, more than 45% seen once. Input material: blood. These receptor sequences come from a man aged 55 to 70 in good health. Both conserved end residues are part of each CDR3. A D gene is named only where the DNA matches it firmly. Clone size is not always given. Where it is, it says once, few, many or a class for expanded clones.

TRBJ2-7 | TRBD2 | . | TRBV4-1 | TGCGCCAGCAGCCAAGTCCCCGTGGTGACTAGCGGGAGGGTTGACCCTTCCGAGCAGTACTTC | CASSQVPVVTSGRVDPSEQYF
TRBJ1-2 | . | . | TRBV20-1 | TGCAGTGCTTCTTTAGGCCGCGGCGGCTATGGCTACACCTTC | CSASLGRGGYGYTF
TRBJ1-2 | TRBD1 | . | TRBV15 | TGTGCCACCAGCATGGGACAGGGGGGCTATGGCTACACCTTC | CATSMGQGGYGYTF
TRBJ1-4 | . | few | TRBV5-1 | TGCGCCAGCCACGCGGGGGGACCAACTAATGAAAAACTGTTTTTT | CASHAGGPTNEKLFF
TRBJ1-2 | . | . | TRBV18 | TGTGCCAGCTCACCAGGACAGCCCTATGGCTACACCTTC | CASSPGQPYGYTF
TRBJ2-3 | . | many | TRBV6-2/TRBV6-3 | TGTGCCAGCAGCATTTTGGATACGCAGTATTTT | CASSILDTQYF
TRBJ2-5 | . | . | TRBV6-5 | TGTGCCAGCAGTGACTTATCGGAGACCCAGTACTTC | CASSDLSETQYF
TRBJ1-5 | . | . | TRBV28 | TGTGCCAGCAGCGAAGGTTTGCAGCCCCAGCATTTT | CASSEGLQPQHF
TRBJ2-5 | . | few | TRBV6-5 | TGTGCCAGCAGTCTCCAGTCCGGGGGCGGGGAGACCCAGTACTTC | CASSLQSGGGETQYF
TRBJ2-3 | . | . | TRBV28 | TGTGCCAGCCCCCCGGGGGGCCCCAGCTTTACAGATACGCAGTATTTT | CASPPGGPSFTDTQYF
TRBJ2-3 | . | . | TRBV24-1 | TGTGCCACCAGTGATCTCCAGGGAGATACGCAGTATTTT | CATSDLQGDTQYF
TRBJ1-2 | TRBD1 | . | TRBV6-1 | TGTGCCAGCAGGAGGGACAGGAACTATGGCTACACCTTC | CASRRDRNYGYTF
TRBJ1-1 | . | . | TRBV20-1 | TGCAGTGCTAGAGAGGGTTACACTGAAGCTTTCTTT | CSAREGYTEAFF
TRBJ1-5 | . | . | TRBV18 | TGTGCCAGCTCCCCCAACAGGGCCAATCAGCCCCAGCATTTT | CASSPNRANQPQHF
TRBJ2-7 | TRBD2 | few | TRBV7-2 | TGTGCCAGCAGCTTCGGGAATAGCGGGAGGTTGGCCGAGCAGTACTTC | CASSFGNSGRLAEQYF